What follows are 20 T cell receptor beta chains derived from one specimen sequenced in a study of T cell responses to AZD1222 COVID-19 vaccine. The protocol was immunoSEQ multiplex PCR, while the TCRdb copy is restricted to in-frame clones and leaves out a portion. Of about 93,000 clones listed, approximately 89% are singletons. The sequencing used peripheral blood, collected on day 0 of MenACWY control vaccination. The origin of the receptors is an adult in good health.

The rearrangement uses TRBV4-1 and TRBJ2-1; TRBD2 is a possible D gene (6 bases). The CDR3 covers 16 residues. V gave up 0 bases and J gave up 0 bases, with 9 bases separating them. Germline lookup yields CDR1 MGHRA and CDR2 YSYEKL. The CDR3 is CASSQEGRSSYNEQFF. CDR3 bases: TGCGCCAGCAGCCAAGAAGGGAGGAGCTCCTACAATGAGCAGTTCTTC.

CDR3 sequence (DNA): TGTGCCATCAGTGAGAGGGACGGTGGTGGGAATGAGCAGTTCTTC. This gives the protein CAISERDGGGNEQFF. This chain joins TRBV10-3 and TRBJ2-1; possibly TRBD1 or TRBD2 for D (5 bases each). Germline-derived CDR1 and CDR2 are ENHRY and SYGVKD. The germline V and J ends were trimmed by 2 bases and 7 bases, with 15 bases remaining between them. The CDR3 is 15 amino acids.

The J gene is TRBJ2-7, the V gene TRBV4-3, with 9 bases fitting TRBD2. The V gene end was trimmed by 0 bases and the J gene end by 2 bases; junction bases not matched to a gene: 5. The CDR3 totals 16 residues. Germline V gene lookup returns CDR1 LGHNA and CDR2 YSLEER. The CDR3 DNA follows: TGCGCCAGCAGCCAAGATCCTAGGACTAGCGCCTACGAGCAGTACTTC. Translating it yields CASSQDPRTSAYEQYF.

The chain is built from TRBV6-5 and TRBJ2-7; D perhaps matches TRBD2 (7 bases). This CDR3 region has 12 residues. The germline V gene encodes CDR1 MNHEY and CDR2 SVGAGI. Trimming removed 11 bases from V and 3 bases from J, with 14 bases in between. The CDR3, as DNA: TGTGCCGGGGGGGCAGGGTACTACGAGCAGTACTTC. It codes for CAGGAGYYEQYF.

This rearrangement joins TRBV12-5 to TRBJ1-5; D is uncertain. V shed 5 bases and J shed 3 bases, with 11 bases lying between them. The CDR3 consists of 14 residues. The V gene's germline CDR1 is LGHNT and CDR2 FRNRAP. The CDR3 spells CASGLEWNNQPQHF. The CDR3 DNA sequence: TGTGCTAGTGGTCTCGAGTGGAACAATCAGCCCCAGCATTTT.

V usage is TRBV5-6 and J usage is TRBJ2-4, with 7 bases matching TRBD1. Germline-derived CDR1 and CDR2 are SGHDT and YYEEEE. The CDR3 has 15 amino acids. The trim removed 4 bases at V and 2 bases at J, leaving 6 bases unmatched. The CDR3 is CASSRLQGSKNIQYF. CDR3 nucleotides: TGTGCCAGCAGCAGACTACAGGGGTCCAAAAACATTCAGTACTTC.

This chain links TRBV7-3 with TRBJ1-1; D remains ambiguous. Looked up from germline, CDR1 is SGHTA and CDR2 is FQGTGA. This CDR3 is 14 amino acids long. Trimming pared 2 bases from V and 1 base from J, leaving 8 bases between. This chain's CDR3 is CASSLGESNTEAFF. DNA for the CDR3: TGTGCCAGCAGCTTAGGGGAGTCGAACACTGAAGCTTTCTTT.

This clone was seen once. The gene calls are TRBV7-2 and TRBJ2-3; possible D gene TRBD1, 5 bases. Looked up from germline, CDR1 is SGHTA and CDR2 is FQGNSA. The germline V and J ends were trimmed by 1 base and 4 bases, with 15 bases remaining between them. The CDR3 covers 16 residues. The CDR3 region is CASSLVFQGAADTQYF. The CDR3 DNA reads TGTGCCAGCAGCTTAGTGTTCCAGGGCGCGGCAGATACGCAGTATTTT.

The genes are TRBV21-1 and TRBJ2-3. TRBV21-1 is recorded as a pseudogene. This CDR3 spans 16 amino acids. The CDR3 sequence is CASSKSLRDSTDTQYF. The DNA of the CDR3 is TGTGCCAGCAGCAAATCTCTTCGGGACAGCACAGATACGCAGTATTTT.

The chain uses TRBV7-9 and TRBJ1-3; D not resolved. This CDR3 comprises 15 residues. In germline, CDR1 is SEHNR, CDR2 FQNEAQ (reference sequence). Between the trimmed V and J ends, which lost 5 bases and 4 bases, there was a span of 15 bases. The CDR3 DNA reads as TGTGCCAGCAGCCCCCCCAGTAGAGGAGGAAACACCATATATTTT. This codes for CASSPPSRGGNTIYF.

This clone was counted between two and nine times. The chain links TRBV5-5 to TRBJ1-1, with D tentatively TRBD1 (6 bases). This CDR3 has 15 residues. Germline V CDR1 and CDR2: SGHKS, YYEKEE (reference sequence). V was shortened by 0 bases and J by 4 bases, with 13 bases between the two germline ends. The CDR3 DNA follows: TGTGCCAGCAGCTTGGTTGTCGGGGGCGGCACTGAAGCTTTCTTT. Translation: CASSLVVGGGTEAFF.

Here the CDR3 reads CASTQTVPPETQYF. In DNA form, the CDR3 reads TGTGCCAGCACTCAGACAGTCCCTCCAGAGACCCAGTACTTC. V and J are TRBV6-5 and TRBJ2-5, with D possibly TRBD1 on 5 matching bases. V was clipped by 7 bases and J by 4 bases, with 16 bases between them. The germline CDR1 and CDR2 sequences are MNHEY and SVGAGI. There are 14 residues in the CDR3.

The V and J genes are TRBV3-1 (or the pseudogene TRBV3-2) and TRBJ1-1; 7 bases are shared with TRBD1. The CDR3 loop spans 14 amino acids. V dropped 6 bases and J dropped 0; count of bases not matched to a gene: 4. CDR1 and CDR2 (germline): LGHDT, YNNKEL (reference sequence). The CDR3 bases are TGTGCCAGCAGTCCGACAGGGATGAACACTGAAGCTTTCTTT. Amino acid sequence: CASSPTGMNTEAFF.

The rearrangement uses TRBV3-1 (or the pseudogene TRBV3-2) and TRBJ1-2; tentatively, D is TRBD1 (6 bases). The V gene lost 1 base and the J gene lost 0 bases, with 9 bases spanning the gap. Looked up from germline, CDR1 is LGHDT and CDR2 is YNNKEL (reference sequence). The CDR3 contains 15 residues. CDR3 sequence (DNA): TGTGCCAGCAGCCAAGGGGGGGGCGCTAACTATGGCTACACCTTC. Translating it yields CASSQGGGANYGYTF.

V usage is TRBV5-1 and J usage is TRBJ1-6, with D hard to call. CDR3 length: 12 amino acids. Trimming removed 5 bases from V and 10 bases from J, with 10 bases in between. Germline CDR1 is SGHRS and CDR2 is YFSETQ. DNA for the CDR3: TGCGCCAGCAGAGACCCACCCTCACCCCTCCACTTT. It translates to CASRDPPSPLHF. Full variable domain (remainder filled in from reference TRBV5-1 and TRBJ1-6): KAGVTQTPRYLIKTRGQQVTLSCSPISGHRSVSWYQQTPGQGLQFLFEYFSETQRNKGNFPGRFSGRQFSNSRSEMNVSTLELGDSALYLCASRDPPSPLHFGNGTRLTVT.

As DNA, the CDR3 is TGTGCCAGTAGTCCCGCCCGGGGCGGTTCACCCCTCCACTTT. It specifies CASSPARGGSPLHF. This chain joins TRBV19 and TRBJ1-6, with TRBD1 as a possible D gene (5 bases). The CDR3 is 14 amino acids. Trimming cost V 5 bases and J 9 bases, with 14 bases left between them. Germline V CDR1 and CDR2: LNHDA, SQIVND (reference sequence).

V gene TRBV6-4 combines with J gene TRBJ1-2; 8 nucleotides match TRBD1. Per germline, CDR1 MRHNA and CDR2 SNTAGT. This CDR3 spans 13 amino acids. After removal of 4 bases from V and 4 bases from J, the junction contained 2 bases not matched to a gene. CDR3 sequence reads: CASSATGVYGYTF. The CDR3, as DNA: TGTGCCAGCAGTGCGACAGGGGTCTATGGCTACACCTTC.

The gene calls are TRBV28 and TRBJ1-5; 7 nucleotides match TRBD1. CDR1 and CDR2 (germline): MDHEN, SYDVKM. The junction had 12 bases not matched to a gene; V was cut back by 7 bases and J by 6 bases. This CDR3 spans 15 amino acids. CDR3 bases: TGTGCCAGCAAGTCTGACAGGGTTGGCAGTCAGCCCCAGCATTTT. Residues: CASKSDRVGSQPQHF.

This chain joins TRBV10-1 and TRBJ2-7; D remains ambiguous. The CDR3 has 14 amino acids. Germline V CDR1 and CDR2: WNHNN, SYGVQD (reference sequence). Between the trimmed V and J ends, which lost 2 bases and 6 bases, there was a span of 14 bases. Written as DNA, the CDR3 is TGCGCCAGCAGTGAGGGGCCTCTAAGTCCCGAGCAGTACTTC. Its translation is CASSEGPLSPEQYF.

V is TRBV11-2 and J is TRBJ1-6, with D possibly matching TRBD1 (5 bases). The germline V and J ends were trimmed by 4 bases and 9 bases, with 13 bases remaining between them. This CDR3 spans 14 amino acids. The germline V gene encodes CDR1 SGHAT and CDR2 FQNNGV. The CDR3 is CASSYPGSISPLHF. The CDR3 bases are TGTGCCAGCAGCTACCCAGGGTCCATTTCACCCCTCCACTTT.